A single T cell receptor beta chain is shown here with its context. Trimming shortened V by 6 bases and J by 4 bases, and 22 bases separated the two germline ends. This CDR3 spans 16 amino acids. Per germline, CDR1 SNHLY and CDR2 FYNNEI. This record belongs to a study of T cell responses to AZD1222 COVID-19 vaccine. Some clones are missing from TCRdb's copy, which holds only in-frame ones; the method was immunoSEQ multiplex PCR. This sample has about 160,000 clones; approximately 90% occur once, and the top ten carry approximately 3.8%. The sequencing used peripheral blood, collected 28 days after the second AZD1222 dose. This sequence joins TRBV2 and TRBJ2-7; the D gene could be TRBD1 or TRBD2 (5 bases each). The receptor's source is an adult who received the AZD1222 COVID-19 vaccine. DNA for the CDR3: TGTGCCAGCAGCGACATTTTGGGGGTAACGGGGTACGAGCAGTACTTC. It translates to CASSDILGVTGYEQYF.